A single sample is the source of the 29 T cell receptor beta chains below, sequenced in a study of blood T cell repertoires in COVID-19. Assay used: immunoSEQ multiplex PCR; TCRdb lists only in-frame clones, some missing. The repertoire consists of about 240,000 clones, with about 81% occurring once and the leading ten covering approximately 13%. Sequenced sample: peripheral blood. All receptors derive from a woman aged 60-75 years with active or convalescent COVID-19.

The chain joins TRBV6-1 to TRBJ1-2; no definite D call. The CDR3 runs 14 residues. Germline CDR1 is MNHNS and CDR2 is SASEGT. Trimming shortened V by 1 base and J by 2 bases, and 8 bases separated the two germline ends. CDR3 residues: CASSEGPENYGYTF. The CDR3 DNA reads TGTGCCAGCAGTGAAGGTCCGGAGAACTATGGCTACACCTTC.

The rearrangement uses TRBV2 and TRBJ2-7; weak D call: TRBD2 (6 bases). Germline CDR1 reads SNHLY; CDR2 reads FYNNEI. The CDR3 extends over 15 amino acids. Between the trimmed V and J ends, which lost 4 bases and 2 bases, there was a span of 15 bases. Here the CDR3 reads CASSAPVAGTYEQYF. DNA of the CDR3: TGTGCCAGCAGTGCCCCTGTGGCGGGGACCTACGAGCAGTACTTC.

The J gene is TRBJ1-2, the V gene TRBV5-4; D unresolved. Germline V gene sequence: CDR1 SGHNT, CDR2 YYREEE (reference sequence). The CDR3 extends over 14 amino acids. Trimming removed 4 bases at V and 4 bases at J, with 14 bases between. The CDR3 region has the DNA TGTGCCAGCAGCGTACCCACGGACTTCTATGGCTACACCTTC. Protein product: CASSVPTDFYGYTF.

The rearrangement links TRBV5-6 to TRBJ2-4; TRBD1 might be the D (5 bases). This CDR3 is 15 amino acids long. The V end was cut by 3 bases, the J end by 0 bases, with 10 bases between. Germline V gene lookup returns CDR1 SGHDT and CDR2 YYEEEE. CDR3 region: CASSSFRVAKNIQYF. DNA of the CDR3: TGTGCCAGCAGCTCCTTCAGGGTAGCCAAAAACATTCAGTACTTC.

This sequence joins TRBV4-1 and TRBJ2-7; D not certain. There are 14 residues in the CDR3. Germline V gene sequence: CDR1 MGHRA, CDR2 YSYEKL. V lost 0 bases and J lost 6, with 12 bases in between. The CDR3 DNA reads TGCGCCAGCAGCCAAGATTACACATCTGGCGAGCAGTACTTC. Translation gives CASSQDYTSGEQYF.

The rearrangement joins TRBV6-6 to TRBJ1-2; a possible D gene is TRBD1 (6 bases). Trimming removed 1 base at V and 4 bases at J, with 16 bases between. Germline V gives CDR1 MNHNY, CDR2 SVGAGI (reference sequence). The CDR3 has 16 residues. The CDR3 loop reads CASSYWGPQGGYGYTF. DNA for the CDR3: TGTGCCAGCAGTTACTGGGGACCACAGGGCGGCTATGGCTACACCTTC.

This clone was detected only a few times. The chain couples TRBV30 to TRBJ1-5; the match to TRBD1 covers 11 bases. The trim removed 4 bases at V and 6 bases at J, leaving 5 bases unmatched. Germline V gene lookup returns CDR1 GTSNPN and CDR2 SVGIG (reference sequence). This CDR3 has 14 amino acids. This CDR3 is CAWTGQGAGQPQHF. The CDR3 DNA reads TGTGCCTGGACTGGACAGGGGGCCGGTCAGCCCCAGCATTTT.

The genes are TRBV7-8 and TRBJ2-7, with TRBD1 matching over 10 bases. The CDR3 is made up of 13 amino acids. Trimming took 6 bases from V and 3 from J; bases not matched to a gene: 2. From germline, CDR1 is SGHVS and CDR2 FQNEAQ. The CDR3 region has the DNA TGTGCCAGCAGTCGGACAGGGGGCTACGAGCAGTACTTC. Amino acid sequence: CASSRTGGYEQYF.

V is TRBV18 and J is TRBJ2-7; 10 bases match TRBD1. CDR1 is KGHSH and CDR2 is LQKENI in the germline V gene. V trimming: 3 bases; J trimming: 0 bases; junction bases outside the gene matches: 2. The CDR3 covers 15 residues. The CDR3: CASSPTGGASYEQYF. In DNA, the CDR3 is TGTGCCAGCTCACCGACAGGGGGCGCCTCCTACGAGCAGTACTTC.

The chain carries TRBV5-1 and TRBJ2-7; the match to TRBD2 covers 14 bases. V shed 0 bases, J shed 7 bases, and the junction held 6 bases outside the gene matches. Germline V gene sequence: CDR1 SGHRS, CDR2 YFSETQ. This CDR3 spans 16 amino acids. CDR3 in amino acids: CASSLAGLAGAGEQYF. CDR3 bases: TGCGCCAGCAGCTTGGCGGGACTAGCGGGGGCCGGGGAGCAGTACTTC.

For the CDR3, the DNA is TGTGCCAGCAGCTTCGGGGTCCCAAACACTGAAGCTTTCTTT. Protein product: CASSFGVPNTEAFF. The chain employs TRBV7-8 and TRBJ1-1, with D unclear. This CDR3 region has 14 residues. The germline V gene encodes CDR1 SGHVS and CDR2 FQNEAQ. V lost 3 bases, J lost 2 bases, and 10 bases lay in between.

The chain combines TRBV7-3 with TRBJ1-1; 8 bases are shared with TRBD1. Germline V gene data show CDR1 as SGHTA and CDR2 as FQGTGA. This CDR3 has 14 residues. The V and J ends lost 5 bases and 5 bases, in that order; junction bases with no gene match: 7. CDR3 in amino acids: CASSAGQGFTEAFF. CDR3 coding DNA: TGTGCCAGCAGCGCCGGACAGGGTTTTACTGAAGCTTTCTTT.

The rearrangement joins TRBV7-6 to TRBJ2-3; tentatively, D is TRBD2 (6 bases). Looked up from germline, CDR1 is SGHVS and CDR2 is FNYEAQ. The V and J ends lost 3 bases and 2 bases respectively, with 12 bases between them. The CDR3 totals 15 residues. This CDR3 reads CASSFRGANTDTQYF. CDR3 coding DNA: TGTGCCAGCAGCTTCCGCGGGGCGAACACAGATACGCAGTATTTT.

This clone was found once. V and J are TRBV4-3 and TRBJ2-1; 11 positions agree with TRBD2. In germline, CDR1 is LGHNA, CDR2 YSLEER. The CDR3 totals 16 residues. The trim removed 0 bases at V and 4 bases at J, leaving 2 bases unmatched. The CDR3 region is CASSQDLAGGYNEQFF. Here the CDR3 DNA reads TGCGCCAGCAGCCAAGATCTAGCGGGGGGATACAATGAGCAGTTCTTC.

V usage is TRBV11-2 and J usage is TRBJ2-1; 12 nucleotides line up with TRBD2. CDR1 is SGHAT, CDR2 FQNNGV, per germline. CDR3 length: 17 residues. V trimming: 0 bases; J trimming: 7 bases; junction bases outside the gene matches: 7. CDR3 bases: TGTGCCAGCAGCTTAGATAGGACTAGCGGGGTGGGTAATGAGCAGTTCTTC. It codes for CASSLDRTSGVGNEQFF.

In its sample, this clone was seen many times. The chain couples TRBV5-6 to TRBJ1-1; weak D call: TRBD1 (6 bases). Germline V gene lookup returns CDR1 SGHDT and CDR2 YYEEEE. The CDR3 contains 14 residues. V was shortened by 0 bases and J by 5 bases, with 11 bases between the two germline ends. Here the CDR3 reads CASSLGRGVTEAFF. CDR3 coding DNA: TGTGCCAGCAGCTTGGGCAGGGGTGTAACTGAAGCTTTCTTT.

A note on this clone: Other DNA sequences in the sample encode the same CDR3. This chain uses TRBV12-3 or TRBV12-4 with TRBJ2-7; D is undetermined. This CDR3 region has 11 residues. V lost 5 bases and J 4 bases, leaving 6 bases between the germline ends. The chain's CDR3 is CASSQLYEQYF. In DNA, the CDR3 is TGTGCCAGCAGTCAACTTTACGAGCAGTACTTC.

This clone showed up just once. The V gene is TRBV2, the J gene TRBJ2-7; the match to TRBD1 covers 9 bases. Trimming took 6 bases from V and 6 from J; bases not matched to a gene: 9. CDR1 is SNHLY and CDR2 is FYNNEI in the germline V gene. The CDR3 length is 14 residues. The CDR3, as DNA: TGTGCCAGCAGCCGGGACAGGGAAGCCGGCGAGCAGTACTTC. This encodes CASSRDREAGEQYF.

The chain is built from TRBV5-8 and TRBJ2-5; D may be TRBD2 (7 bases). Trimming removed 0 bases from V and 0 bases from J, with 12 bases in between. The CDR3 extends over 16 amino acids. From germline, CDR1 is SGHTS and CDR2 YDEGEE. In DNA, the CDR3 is TGTGCCAGCAGCTTGGGACGGGGGGCACACCAAGAGACCCAGTACTTC. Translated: CASSLGRGAHQETQYF.

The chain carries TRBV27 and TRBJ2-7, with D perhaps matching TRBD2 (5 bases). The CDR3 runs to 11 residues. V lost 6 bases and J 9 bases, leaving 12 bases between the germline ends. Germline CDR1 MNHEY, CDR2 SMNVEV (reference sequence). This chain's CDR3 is CASRYDEGQYF. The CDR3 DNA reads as TGTGCCAGCAGATATGACGAGGGGCAGTACTTC.

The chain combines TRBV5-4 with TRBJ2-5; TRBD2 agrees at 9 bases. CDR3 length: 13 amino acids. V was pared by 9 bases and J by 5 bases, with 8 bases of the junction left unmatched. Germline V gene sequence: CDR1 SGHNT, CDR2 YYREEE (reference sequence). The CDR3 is CATRGGAGETQYF. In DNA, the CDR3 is TGTGCCACGCGCGGGGGGGCGGGGGAGACCCAGTACTTC.

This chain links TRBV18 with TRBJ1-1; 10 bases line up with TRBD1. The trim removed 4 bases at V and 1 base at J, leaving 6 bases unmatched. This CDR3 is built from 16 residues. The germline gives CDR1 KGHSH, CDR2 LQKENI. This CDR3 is CASSLLGQGGNTEAFF. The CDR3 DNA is TGTGCCAGCTCACTCCTAGGACAGGGGGGGAACACTGAAGCTTTCTTT.

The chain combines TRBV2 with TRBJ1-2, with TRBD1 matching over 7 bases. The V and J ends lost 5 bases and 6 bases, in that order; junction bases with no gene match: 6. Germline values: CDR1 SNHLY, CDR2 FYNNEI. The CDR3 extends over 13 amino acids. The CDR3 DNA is TGTGCCAGCAGTCAGACAGGGCAGGATGGCTACACCTTC. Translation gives CASSQTGQDGYTF.

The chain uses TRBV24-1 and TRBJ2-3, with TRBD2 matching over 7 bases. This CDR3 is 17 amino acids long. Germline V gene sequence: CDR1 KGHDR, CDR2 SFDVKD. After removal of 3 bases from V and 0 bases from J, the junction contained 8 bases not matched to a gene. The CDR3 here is CATSDGGDASSTDTQYF. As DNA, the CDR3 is TGTGCCACCAGTGATGGGGGGGACGCATCTAGCACAGATACGCAGTATTTT.

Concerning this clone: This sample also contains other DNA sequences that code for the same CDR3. CDR3 protein: CASSFGDYGYTF. CDR3 DNA sequence: TGTGCCAGCAGTTTTGGAGACTATGGCTACACCTTC. The chain links TRBV12-3 or TRBV12-4 to TRBJ1-2; D not resolved. The length of the CDR3 is 12 residues. V was cut by 3 bases and J by 3 bases, with 5 bases left in between.

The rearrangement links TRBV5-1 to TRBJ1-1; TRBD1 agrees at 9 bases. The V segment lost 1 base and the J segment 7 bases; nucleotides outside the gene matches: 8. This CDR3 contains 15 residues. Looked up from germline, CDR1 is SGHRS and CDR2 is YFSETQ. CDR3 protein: CASSLLSQGAGEAFF. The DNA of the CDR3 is TGCGCCAGCAGCTTGTTATCACAGGGGGCTGGTGAAGCTTTCTTT.

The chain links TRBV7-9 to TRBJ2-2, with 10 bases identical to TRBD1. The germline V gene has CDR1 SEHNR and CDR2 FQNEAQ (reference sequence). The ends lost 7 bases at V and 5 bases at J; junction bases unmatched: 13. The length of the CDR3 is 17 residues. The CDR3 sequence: CASTPPETGGQTGELFF. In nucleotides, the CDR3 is TGTGCCAGCACCCCTCCCGAGACAGGGGGCCAAACCGGGGAGCTGTTTTTT.

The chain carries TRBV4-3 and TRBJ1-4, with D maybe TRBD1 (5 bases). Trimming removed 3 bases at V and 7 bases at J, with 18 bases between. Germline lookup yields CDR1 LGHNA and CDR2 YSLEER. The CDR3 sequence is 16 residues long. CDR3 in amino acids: CASSQGRGSATEKLFF. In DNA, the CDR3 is TGCGCCAGCAGCCAGGGACGGGGGTCGGCTACTGAAAAACTGTTTTTT.

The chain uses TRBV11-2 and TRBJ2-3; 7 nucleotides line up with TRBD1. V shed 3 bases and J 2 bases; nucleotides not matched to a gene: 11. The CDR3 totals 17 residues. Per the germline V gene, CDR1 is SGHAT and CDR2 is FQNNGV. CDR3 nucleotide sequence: TGTGCCAGCAGCTTTAGGATGGCAGGGACAGACACAGATACGCAGTATTTT. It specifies CASSFRMAGTDTDTQYF.